Sequencing of this T cell receptor beta chain was carried out in a study of T cells in Graves' hyperthyroidism and ophthalmopathy. Regarding the study as a whole: Most thyroid-expanded clonotypes above 0.001 were also found in blood.

This clonotype was detected only a few times. Its antigen is unknown. Amplified regions were TCR beta CDR3 sequences from RNA transcripts. The HTBI primer set was used in a first-round RT-PCR of the TCR CDR3. A single record per CDR3 protein comes from TCRdb applying MiXCR to the multiplex PCR reads. Here the sample spans 500,000 to 750,000 distinct CDR3 sequences, 14% being singletons. The germline V and J ends were trimmed by 3 bases and 1 base, with 13 bases remaining between them. Germline CDR1 KGHSH, CDR2 LQKENI. This CDR3 comprises 15 residues. Material for sequencing was blood. This TCR derives from a woman between 18 and 30 years old with Graves' ophthalmopathy. The gene calls are TRBV18 and TRBJ2-7, with D possibly called TRBD1 or TRBD2 (7 bases each). The CDR3 protein is CASSPARGGSYEQYF. In DNA, the CDR3 is TGTGCCAGCTCACCCGCCAGGGGGGGTTCCTACGAGCAGTACTTC.